This T cell receptor beta chain was found in a study of CD8+ T cells in alopecia areata. Study information: Treated patients swallowed 5 to 10 mg of oral tofacitinib twice daily. Notes on the study in general: Patients showed less clear TCR sequence sharing than mice, possibly partly because of HLA diversity.

Extracted RNA was reverse transcribed into cDNA, the sequencing template. Produced via immunoSEQ multiplex PCR; TCRdb's table is partial and in-frame only. The sample carries 130,000 to 150,000 clones, 40% to 65% recorded once. The V end lost 5 bases, the J end lost 5 bases, and 14 bases lay between the germline ends. CDR1 and CDR2 (germline): SGHTA, FQGNSA. The CDR3 is 14 amino acids. Alopecia areata patients had lesional scalp punch biopsies and peripheral blood taken from them. From PBMCs, CD4+ and CD8+ T cells were sorted. On this clone: What it binds is not known.

The chain is built from TRBV7-2 and TRBJ2-3; D possibly corresponds to TRBD1 (5 bases). Specimen: CD4+ T cells sorted from blood, collected at week 0. The sequence was obtained from a human donor with alopecia areata. The CDR3: CASSRSQGLDTQYF. The CDR3 bases are TGTGCCAGCAGCCGTTCCCAGGGCTTAGATACGCAGTATTTT.